These 26 T cell receptor beta chains originate from one sample sequenced in a study of T cell repertoires in cytomegalovirus infection. TCRdb processed the reads anew with MiXCR; each CDR3 protein has one entry. The sample contains hundreds of thousands of distinct CDR3 sequences, roughly a quarter of which appear only once. Specimen: CD8+ T cells from PBMCs. The origin of the receptors is a human donor in good health (CMV status not recorded). Some clones in this sample may be carry-over from other donors' samples.

The chain links TRBV5-6 to TRBJ2-6, with D possibly called TRBD1 or TRBD2 (5 bases each). V was shortened by 0 bases and J by 4 bases, with 14 bases between the two germline ends. Germline V gives CDR1 SGHDT, CDR2 YYEEEE. CDR3 size: 17 residues. CDR3 residues: CASSLVLGESGANVLTF. CDR3 nucleotide sequence: TGTGCCAGCAGCTTGGTTCTGGGGGAGAGCGGGGCCAACGTCCTGACTTTC.

The gene calls are TRBV10-3 and TRBJ2-7; possibly TRBD1 or TRBD2 for D (5 bases each). Germline V gene data show CDR1 as ENHRY and CDR2 as SYGVKD. This CDR3 has 14 amino acids. V shed 0 bases and J shed 2 bases, with 8 bases lying between them. CDR3 nucleotides: TGTGCCATCAGTGAGTCGAGGGGACCCTACGAGCAGTACTTC. It yields the protein CAISESRGPYEQYF.

This clonotype was detected ten times or more. The chain employs TRBV27 and TRBJ1-1; a weak D match, TRBD1 (5 bases). The V and J ends lost 3 bases and 5 bases respectively, with 10 bases between them. Germline loops: CDR1 MNHEY, CDR2 SMNVEV (reference sequence). The CDR3 totals 13 residues. The CDR3 sequence: CASSLSGRTEAFF. CDR3 nucleotide sequence: TGTGCCAGCAGTTTGTCAGGGAGAACTGAAGCTTTCTTT.

CDR3 in amino acids: CASSSTGGVHRTGELFF. The CDR3 DNA reads as TGTGCCAGCAGCTCCACTGGCGGGGTCCACCGGACCGGGGAGCTGTTTTTT. This chain links TRBV7-8 with TRBJ2-2, with D perhaps matching TRBD2 (6 bases). This CDR3 has 17 amino acids. The V end was cut by 4 bases, the J end by 5 bases, with 20 bases between. CDR1 and CDR2 from the germline V gene are SGHVS and FQNEAQ.

Only a few counts were recorded for this clonotype. The rearrangement links TRBV6-5 to TRBJ2-7; 7 positions agree with TRBD2. CDR3 length equals 13 residues. The germline V gene encodes CDR1 MNHEY and CDR2 SVGAGI. V gave up 6 bases and J gave up 3 bases; unmatched junction bases: 5. The CDR3 spells CASRGEGYYEQYF. CDR3 in DNA: TGTGCCAGCAGAGGGGAGGGGTACTACGAGCAGTACTTC.

As for this clonotype: Being one base from a much bigger clone, this may be a read error. V usage is TRBV27 and J usage is TRBJ2-3, with 7 positions matching TRBD1. This CDR3 is built from 13 residues. The V gene's germline CDR1 is MNHEY and CDR2 SMNVEV (reference sequence). With V trimmed by 10 bases and J by 2 bases, 6 bases remained unmatched. The CDR3 nucleotides are TGTGCCATCGAGACAGGGAACACAGATACGCAGTATTTT. Its translation is CAIETGNTDTQYF.

In its sample, this clonotype was seen once. A much larger clone lies a single base off, so this may be a read error. The gene calls are TRBV28 and TRBJ1-5; tentative D call: TRBD1 (5 bases). This CDR3 has 15 amino acids. Germline loops: CDR1 MDHEN, CDR2 SYDVKM. The ends were cut back, 7 bases at V and 2 bases at J, with 15 bases in the middle. The CDR3 protein is CASIPALGRNQPQHF. The CDR3 DNA sequence: TGTGCCAGCATCCCGGCGTTGGGGCGCAATCAGCCCCAGCATTTT.

A few counts support this clonotype. CDR3 loop: CSARVGGAGAHSYEQYV. For the CDR3, the DNA is TGCAGTGCTAGAGTGGGAGGAGCGGGGGCCCACTCCTACGAGCAGTACGTC. The gene calls are TRBV20-1 and TRBJ2-7; 8 nucleotides match TRBD2. CDR3 length: 17 residues. Looked up from germline, CDR1 is DFQATT and CDR2 is SNEGSKA (reference sequence). V dropped 1 base and J dropped 0; count of bases not matched to a gene: 11.

The chain combines TRBV20-1 with TRBJ1-5; 10 bases match TRBD1. Germline values: CDR1 DFQATT, CDR2 SNEGSKA (reference sequence). V shed 1 base, J shed 0 bases, and the junction held 3 bases outside the gene matches. The CDR3 has 16 amino acids. CDR3 nucleotide sequence: TGCAGTGCTAGAGGACAGGGGGCTTATAGCAATCAGCCCCAGCATTTT. The encoded protein is CSARGQGAYSNQPQHF.

In regard to this clonotype: This may stem from a read error, because a much larger clone lies one nucleotide away. The rearrangement joins TRBV20-1 to TRBJ1-1; D gene ambiguous. CDR3 size: 13 residues. The V end was cut by 0 bases, the J end by 5 bases, with 10 bases between. Per the germline V gene, CDR1 is DFQATT and CDR2 is SNEGSKA (reference sequence). CDR3 coding DNA: TGCAGTGCTAGAGATCGCCTCGAGACTGAAGCTTTCTTT. Translation gives CSARDRLETEAFF.

This chain links TRBV6-1 with TRBJ2-1, with 9 nucleotides matching TRBD2. The CDR3 covers 15 residues. Per germline, CDR1 MNHNS and CDR2 SASEGT. V lost 5 bases, J lost 7 bases, and 9 bases stayed unmatched. CDR3 DNA sequence: TGTGCCAGCAGTCAAGGGCTAGCGGGGTGGAATGAGCAGTTCTTC. Its protein product is CASSQGLAGWNEQFF.

Written as DNA, the CDR3 is TGTGCCAGCAGAATAGAGGGGGATACGCAGTATTTT. It encodes CASRIEGDTQYF. The genes are TRBV12-3 or TRBV12-4 and TRBJ2-3; D could derive from TRBD1 or TRBD2 (5 bases each). The CDR3 contains 12 residues. V was cut by 6 bases and J by 6 bases, with 10 bases left in between.

This clonotype has ten or more counts. Written as DNA, the CDR3 is TGTGCCAGCAGCGGGGCAGGAGGAGTGGATGAGCAGTTCTTC. Residues: CASSGAGGVDEQFF. The genes are TRBV7-9 and TRBJ2-1; D possibly uses TRBD1 or TRBD2 (5 bases each). Per the germline V gene, CDR1 is SEHNR and CDR2 is FQNEAQ (reference sequence). The CDR3 runs 14 residues. Deletions cut 5 bases from V and 8 bases from J, with 16 bases between.

The chain recombines TRBV20-1 with TRBJ2-3; a possible D gene is TRBD2 (5 bases). Deletions cut 3 bases from V and 3 bases from J, with 13 bases between. The CDR3 totals 14 residues. Per the germline V gene, CDR1 is DFQATT and CDR2 is SNEGSKA (reference sequence). The CDR3 bases are TGCAGTGCTAGGTCCGGGGTTAATACAGATACGCAGTATTTT. This sequence encodes CSARSGVNTDTQYF.

This clonotype was detected only a few times. The chain has TRBV28 and TRBJ1-3; D is possibly TRBD1 (5 bases). The CDR3 contains 14 residues. The V gene's germline CDR1 is MDHEN and CDR2 SYDVKM. Deletions cut 6 bases from V and 4 bases from J, with 13 bases between. The CDR3 region is CASSGRAVGNTIYF. The CDR3 DNA follows: TGTGCCAGCAGCGGCAGGGCGGTCGGAAACACCATATATTTT.

The rearrangement links TRBV20-1 to TRBJ2-5; weak D call: TRBD2 (6 bases). Trimming left V 0 bases short and J 3 bases short, with 26 bases between. CDR1 is DFQATT and CDR2 is SNEGSKA in the germline V gene (reference sequence). This CDR3 comprises 19 residues. The CDR3 nucleotides are TGCAGTGCTAGAGATAGCCTTCTCCCTGCGGGATCCTACGAAGAGACCCAGTACTTC. It translates to CSARDSLLPAGSYEETQYF.

This clonotype has more than one count but fewer than ten. V is TRBV6-1 and J is TRBJ2-7; D is unclear. V lost 2 bases to trimming and J lost 0 bases, with 8 bases between them. The CDR3 is 14 amino acids. Per the germline V gene, CDR1 is MNHNS and CDR2 is SASEGT. CDR3 in DNA: TGTGCCAGCAGTGAACGCGACAACTCCTACGAGCAGTACGTC. Its translation is CASSERDNSYEQYV.

This clonotype was detected only a few times. V and J are TRBV20-1 and TRBJ2-7; D is perhaps TRBD1 (5 bases). Germline V lookup: CDR1 DFQATT, CDR2 SNEGSKA (reference sequence). Trimming took off 2 bases at V and 3 bases at J, with 8 bases between the two ends. This CDR3 contains 12 residues. In DNA, the CDR3 is TGCAGTGCTAGAAACCAGGGCTACGAGCAGTACTTC. Translation gives CSARNQGYEQYF.

This clonotype was observed a handful of times. V gene TRBV29-1 combines with J gene TRBJ2-2, with 12 nucleotides matching TRBD1. V lost 3 bases to trimming and J lost 5 bases; unmatched junction nucleotides: 7. CDR1 SQVTM and CDR2 ANQGSEA come from the germline V gene. The CDR3 runs 16 residues. In nucleotides, the CDR3 is TGCAGCGTTGAGGGAGCGGGACAGGGGGCTACCGGGGAGCTGTTTTTT. Protein: CSVEGAGQGATGELFF.

This chain uses TRBV5-6 with TRBJ2-7; TRBD1 is a possible D gene (6 bases). Trimming left V 6 bases short and J 2 bases short, with 12 bases between. Germline CDR1 reads SGHDT; CDR2 reads YYEEEE. This CDR3 is built from 13 residues. The CDR3 region is CASKIGTTYEQYV. In nucleotides, the CDR3 is TGTGCCAGCAAAATCGGGACAACCTACGAGCAGTACGTC.

This clonotype was seen at least ten times. This chain joins TRBV7-6 and TRBJ2-1, with TRBD2 matching over 8 bases. The junction had 14 bases not matched to a gene; V was cut back by 5 bases and J by 8 bases. Germline assignment: CDR1 SGHVS and CDR2 FNYEAQ. There are 16 residues in the CDR3. For the CDR3, the DNA is TGTGCCAGCAGCCGTCCCCCAAGCGGGGGTTTGGATGAGCAGTTCTTC. It encodes CASSRPPSGGLDEQFF.

This clonotype turned up a few times. This chain joins TRBV20-1 and TRBJ2-1; possibly TRBD2 for D (6 bases). The ends were cut back, 5 bases at V and 7 bases at J, with 18 bases in the middle. This CDR3 contains 14 residues. Germline V gene lookup returns CDR1 DFQATT and CDR2 SNEGSKA (reference sequence). CDR3 bases: TGCAGTGCTGCAAACAGGAGGGAGATAAATGAGCAGTTCTTC. It codes for CSAANRREINEQFF.

This clonotype was seen only a few times. The rearrangement links TRBV28 to TRBJ2-5, with D unclear. Trimming took 2 bases from V and 0 from J, leaving 16 bases between them. The CDR3 loop spans 17 amino acids. Germline values: CDR1 MDHEN, CDR2 SYDVKM. CDR3 protein: CASSLRTVHPYQETQYF. Here the CDR3 DNA reads TGTGCCAGCAGTTTAAGGACGGTGCATCCGTACCAAGAGACCCAGTACTTC.

As to this clonotype: A much larger clone sits a single nucleotide away, making a read error possible. The chain couples TRBV6-6 to TRBJ2-6, with D possibly matching TRBD2 (6 bases). Germline loops: CDR1 MNHNY, CDR2 SVGAGI (reference sequence). The CDR3 runs to 17 residues. Here the CDR3 reads CASSSTRRVSGANALTF. CDR3 nucleotides: TGTGCCAGCAGTTCCACACGGAGGGTCTCTGGGGCCAACGCCCTGACTTTC.

This clonotype was seen ten or more times. V is TRBV28 and J is TRBJ1-5, with D unclear. The CDR3 loop spans 16 amino acids. CDR1 is MDHEN, CDR2 SYDVKM, per germline. V lost 5 bases, J lost 2 bases, and 16 bases lay in between. CDR3 loop: CASSPIGVFGNQPQHF. The CDR3 coding sequence is TGTGCCAGCAGTCCTATTGGGGTTTTCGGCAATCAGCCCCAGCATTTT.

This chain links TRBV6-1 with TRBJ2-1, with D perhaps TRBD1 (5 bases). The CDR3 loop spans 12 amino acids. V was clipped by 5 bases and J by 8 bases, with 10 bases between them. The V gene's germline CDR1 is MNHNS and CDR2 SASEGT. Here the CDR3 reads CASSYLGHEQFF. The CDR3 region has the DNA TGTGCCAGCAGTTATTTGGGGCATGAGCAGTTCTTC.